This T cell receptor (beta chain) was retrieved from a study of shared clonotypes between healthy human individuals (dated by TCRdb to 2020 to 2022). For the study in its entirety: A few men and a couple of women, aged 18 to 49 years, made up the cohort. For each donor, CD4 naive and CD4 memory were each run on three plates, CD8 naive on two plates, and CD8 memory on one plate. The study deeply sequenced blood TCR repertoires of about five healthy adults to estimate repertoire size and the extent of clonotype sharing between individuals. To increase sequencing depth and limit assay-specific biases, TCR repertoire library preparation and sequencing were carried out by different laboratories using diverse techniques. Per donor, leukapheresis produced somewhere between about 0.94 and 9 billion PBMCs. What the study reported, not specific to this receptor: Pairwise subsampling led to the expectation that sequencing depth would affect the degree of clonotype sharing among donors. About 5% of naive CD4, 3.5% of naive CD8, 2% to 2.5% of memory CD4, and about 0.4% of memory CD8 clonotypes were shared across a few donors. Compared with non-shared clonotypes, the clonotypes found in all four sorted-subset donors had higher generation probabilities. Only blood was sampled, and tissue TCR repertoires likely differ from those in blood. The small number of donors limited the genetic and exposure-history diversity represented. Larger estimated clonotype richness was generally found for naive subsets than for memory subsets. Even with the large sequencing depth, rarefaction of the sorted-subset datasets indicated that sequencing was incomplete.

Including cysteine and phenylalanine, the CDR3 has 14 amino acids. The entry retains the CDR3 DNA only, 42 bases that are in frame from base 1. V is shortened by 5 bases, J by 1 base, and the region joining them spans 11 bases. CDR1 and CDR2 are drawn from the germline V gene (reference sequence): SEHNR, FQNEAQ. A word on this clone: Its target antigen remains unknown. One base away there is no much larger clone; base qualities are not given.

Using the deep immunoSEQ assay, TCR CDR3 regions were amplified from genomic DNA by multiplex PCR. Genomic DNA extracted from each cell subset was distributed evenly over all wells of several immunoSEQ 96-well plates, and each plate served as one replicate. For sorted subsets, 200 to 250 ng of genomic DNA, equivalent to around 29,000 T cell genomes, went into each replicate PCR. The purified libraries were quantified using a Qubit 3.0 fluorometer, sized with a Bioanalyzer 2100, and then quantified again using the KAPA Library Quantification kit. Every immunoSEQ 96-well plate was sequenced on a separate single-read 150-cycle Illumina NextSeq 550 flow cell. The authors processed their data as follows. Because the immunoSEQ output included only junctional sequences and no quality scores, the filtering could not be the same as the filtering used for full-length reads. Sequences were annotated with PyIR, a Python wrapper for IgBLAST v1.9, and V/J genes and CDR3 were assigned using IMGT germline references. Reads with weak V/J assignments (E-value above 1e-6), missing CDR3, stop codons, out-of-frame junctions, or ambiguous translated residues were removed. A V3J clonotype was defined by an identical inferred V gene, J gene, and CDR3 amino acid sequence. Percentage overlap between repertoires was calculated by dividing the number of shared unique clonotypes by the size of the smaller repertoire. Repertoire richness was assessed with RTK rarefaction, the Chao1 estimator, and Recon v2.1 estimates of unobserved clonotypes. Generation probabilities were computed with OLGA for all TCRbeta clonotypes obtained by the gDNA method from several donors. TCRdb limited this immuneACCESS table to in-frame rearrangements with V and J called. A share of clones is missing; checked studies link under half to unresolved V genes, and the rest is unexplained. V, J and clone size are those of that table, while D and trimming were read from the DNA. The sample data list about 2.4 million clones, and 93% of these were observed just once. 0.36% of the sample comes from the top ten.

The donors were healthy, HIV-negative adults who had no recently reported acute infections or vaccinations. Only Caucasian adults living in Nashville, Tennessee, USA were represented among the donors. CD4+ T cells were enriched through magnetic negative selection, after which naive cells were positively selected on CD45RA and the remaining negative fraction served as the memory subset. Blood was collected by leukapheresis, and PBMCs were isolated by Ficoll-Histopaque density gradient centrifugation and then cryopreserved in liquid nitrogen vapor phase. Analytical flow cytometry was used to check the purity and quantity of each magnetically sorted T cell population. Genomic DNA was isolated from each sorted fraction and quantified by UV absorbance on a Nanodrop 2000c.

The material sequenced was naive CD4+ T cells from PBMCs. Taken with the paper, the label for cell subset or site translates to: CD45RA+ positively selected. This clonotype originated in a man aged 18 to 30 in good health. Some clones in this sample may be carry-over from other donors' samples. The chain is made from TRBV7-9 and TRBJ2-5, with the D gene too uncertain to name. The sequenced DNA: TGTGCCAGCAGCCCCGGAGTTGGCCAAGAGACCCAGTACTTC. Its product reads: CASSPGVGQETQYF.